Presented here are 27 T cell receptor beta chains from one specimen sequenced in a study of blood T cell repertoires in COVID-19. Using immunoSEQ multiplex PCR, the repertoire was profiled, and TCRdb retains in-frame clones only, with some absent. The sample lists about 30,000 clones, approximately 86% occurring once. What was sequenced was peripheral blood. These receptors came from a man in his 70s with acute or convalescent COVID-19.

V gene TRBV9 combines with J gene TRBJ1-2; 7 bases agree with TRBD1. Germline CDR1 reads SGDLS; CDR2 reads YYNGEE. The CDR3 sequence is 14 residues long. After removal of 3 bases from V and 5 bases from J, the junction contained 7 bases not matched to a gene. In DNA form, the CDR3 reads TGTGCCAGCAGCGGACCCGGGACAGAATATGGCTACACCTTC. It specifies CASSGPGTEYGYTF.

The gene calls are TRBV3-1 (or the pseudogene TRBV3-2) and TRBJ2-7; no clear D gene. Trimming cost V 3 bases and J 2 bases, with 11 bases left between them. Germline V gene data show CDR1 as LGHDT and CDR2 as YNNKEL (reference sequence). The CDR3 consists of 14 residues. Here the CDR3 DNA reads TGTGCCAGCAGCCAGGCGCAGGCTACCTACGAGCAGTACTTC. It specifies CASSQAQATYEQYF.

This sequence joins TRBV9 and TRBJ1-1, with a tentative D call TRBD1 (5 bases). The V gene lost 4 bases and the J gene lost 8 bases, with 21 bases spanning the gap. In germline, CDR1 is SGDLS, CDR2 YYNGEE. This CDR3 is 15 amino acids long. The CDR3 coding sequence is TGTGCCAGCAGCCCCCTTCAGGGATCCGTGGGGGAAGCTTTCTTT. Protein: CASSPLQGSVGEAFF. The full variable domain, completed using reference TRBV9 and TRBJ1-1, is DSGVTQTPKHLITATGQRVTLRCSPRSGDLSVYWYQQSLDQGLQFLIQYYNGEERAKGNILERFSAQQFPDLHSELNLSSLELGDSALYFCASSPLQGSVGEAFFGQGTRLTVV.

V and J are TRBV20-1 and TRBJ1-2; D is undetermined. V was clipped by 3 bases and J by 8 bases, with 13 bases between them. The germline CDR1 and CDR2 sequences are DFQATT and SNEGSKA (reference sequence). CDR3 length equals 12 residues. The CDR3 coding sequence is TGCAGTGCTAGTCGAGGGTCTCGGGGCTACACCTTC. Protein sequence: CSASRGSRGYTF.

In its sample, this clone was seen once. V and J are TRBV18 and TRBJ2-7, with D perhaps TRBD2 (6 bases). Trimming left V 2 bases short and J 2 bases short, with 16 bases between. The CDR3 totals 16 residues. Germline V CDR1 and CDR2: KGHSH, LQKENI. The chain's CDR3 is CASSPNLGGDPYEQYF. The CDR3 DNA reads as TGTGCCAGCTCACCAAATCTAGGAGGGGATCCCTACGAGCAGTACTTC.

The CDR3 region is CASSPRLNPAGGGYTF. CDR3 DNA sequence: TGTGCCAGCAGCCCCAGACTGAACCCGGCGGGTGGGGGCTACACCTTC. V and J are TRBV14 and TRBJ1-2; D is unresolved. Germline values: CDR1 SGHDN, CDR2 FVKESK. The CDR3 contains 16 residues. V was pared by 4 bases and J by 8 bases, with 23 bases between.

The rearrangement uses TRBV7-9 and TRBJ2-7, with TRBD1 identical over 8 bases. V lost 8 bases to trimming and J lost 6 bases; unmatched junction nucleotides: 9. In germline, CDR1 is SEHNR, CDR2 FQNEAQ (reference sequence). This CDR3 contains 13 residues. The CDR3 coding sequence is TGTGCCAGCGGTTACAGGGGGATAGGCGAGCAGTACTTC. Protein: CASGYRGIGEQYF.

The chain combines TRBV7-3 with TRBJ2-6; D unresolved. CDR1 is SGHTA, CDR2 FQGTGA, per germline. The V gene lost 5 bases and the J gene lost 0 bases, with 8 bases spanning the gap. The CDR3 loop spans 15 amino acids. CDR3 in DNA: TGTGCCAGCAGCCGAGCCCTCTCTGGGGCCAACGTCCTGACTTTC. Encoded protein: CASSRALSGANVLTF.

In its sample, this clone was seen a few times. This chain joins TRBV7-2 and TRBJ1-3; possible D gene TRBD1, 6 bases. CDR1 and CDR2 (germline): SGHTA, FQGNSA. The CDR3 is made up of 14 amino acids. The V gene lost 2 bases and the J gene lost 1 base, with 6 bases spanning the gap. CDR3 coding DNA: TGTGCCAGCAGCTTACAGGGGTCTGGAAACACCATATATTTT. This codes for CASSLQGSGNTIYF.

The chain employs TRBV7-8 and TRBJ2-7; the D is unclear. The CDR3 contains 13 residues. Germline V gene data show CDR1 as SGHVS and CDR2 as FQNEAQ. With 0 bases removed from V and 5 bases from J, the gap between germline ends came to 8 bases. The chain's CDR3 is CASSLARVDEQYF. The DNA of the CDR3 is TGTGCCAGCAGCTTAGCTCGGGTCGACGAGCAGTACTTC.

The rearrangement uses TRBV19 and TRBJ1-5, with 9 bases fitting TRBD1. With V trimmed by 6 bases and J by 1 base, 4 bases remained unmatched. The CDR3 covers 15 residues. Germline CDR1 is LNHDA and CDR2 is SQIVND (reference sequence). This chain's CDR3 is CASRGQGSSNQPQHF. The DNA of the CDR3 is TGTGCCAGTAGGGGACAGGGTTCAAGCAATCAGCCCCAGCATTTT.

In DNA form, the CDR3 reads TGTGCCAGCAGTTACTCGGGAGGAGGAAACACCATATATTTT. Its protein product is CASSYSGGGNTIYF. The J gene is TRBJ1-3, the V gene TRBV6-5, with D hard to call. Trimming shortened V by 0 bases and J by 4 bases, and 7 bases separated the two germline ends. Germline V gene lookup returns CDR1 MNHEY and CDR2 SVGAGI. This CDR3 spans 14 amino acids.

The chain has TRBV28 and TRBJ2-7; D gene ambiguous. Between the trimmed V and J ends, which lost 3 bases and 1 base, there was a span of 4 bases. CDR1 is MDHEN and CDR2 is SYDVKM in the germline V gene. The CDR3 has 12 residues. This CDR3 reads CASSFSSYEQYF. The DNA for the CDR3 is TGTGCCAGCAGTTTTTCATCCTACGAGCAGTACTTC.

The chain recombines TRBV3-1 (or the pseudogene TRBV3-2) with TRBJ2-1, with D possibly matching TRBD1 (6 bases). V was shortened by 7 bases and J by 10 bases, with 14 bases between the two germline ends. The germline gives CDR1 LGHDT, CDR2 YNNKEL (reference sequence). The CDR3 loop spans 12 amino acids. CDR3 loop: CASTTARGEQFF. The CDR3 nucleotides read TGTGCCAGCACAACAGCGAGGGGGGAGCAGTTCTTC.

The J gene is TRBJ2-3, the V gene TRBV5-4; tentatively, D is TRBD2 (6 bases). The CDR3 sequence is 14 residues long. The V gene's germline CDR1 is SGHNT and CDR2 YYREEE (reference sequence). With 5 bases removed from V and 2 bases from J, the gap between germline ends came to 12 bases. This CDR3 reads CASRSGLNTDTQYF. CDR3 bases: TGTGCCAGCAGGTCGGGACTGAACACAGATACGCAGTATTTT.

The CDR3 DNA reads TGTGCCAGCAGCCCTCCCCCCGAATTAGCGGGAGACAATGAGCAGTTCTTC. As protein: CASSPPPELAGDNEQFF. This chain connects TRBV3-1 (or the pseudogene TRBV3-2) to TRBJ2-1, with 9 bases matching TRBD2. Germline-derived CDR1 and CDR2 are LGHDT and YNNKEL (reference sequence). V was clipped by 4 bases and J by 5 bases; unmatched bases: 12. The CDR3 covers 17 residues.

V is TRBV28 and J is TRBJ1-3; a possible D gene is TRBD1 (5 bases). There are 14 residues in the CDR3. Germline-derived CDR1 and CDR2 are MDHEN and SYDVKM. The ends were cut back, 8 bases at V and 0 bases at J, with 11 bases in the middle. The CDR3 nucleotides are TGTGCCAGCGGCGGGACCATCTCTGGAAACACCATATATTTT. Residues: CASGGTISGNTIYF.

This chain joins TRBV29-1 and TRBJ2-5; 9 bases are shared with TRBD1. Germline V gene data show CDR1 as SQVTM and CDR2 as ANQGSEA. V shed 5 bases and J 5 bases; nucleotides not matched to a gene: 9. CDR3 length equals 14 residues. CDR3 in amino acids: CSVSRTGAGETQYF. For the CDR3, the DNA is TGCAGCGTTTCTAGGACAGGGGCCGGGGAGACCCAGTACTTC.

CDR3 loop: CASTQRGTGALGYTF. In nucleotides, the CDR3 is TGTGCCAGCACCCAACGGGGGACAGGGGCACTTGGCTACACCTTC. The V gene is TRBV6-5, the J gene TRBJ1-2, with 10 positions matching TRBD1. With 7 bases clipped from V and 7 bases from J, the junction kept 12 bases outside the gene matches. CDR1 and CDR2 from the germline V gene are MNHEY and SVGAGI. CDR3 length: 15 amino acids.

The V call is TRBV18, the J call TRBJ1-1, with D maybe TRBD1 (6 bases). Between the trimmed V and J ends, which lost 6 bases and 11 bases, there was a span of 25 bases. The germline gives CDR1 KGHSH, CDR2 LQKENI. There are 15 residues in the CDR3. CDR3 in DNA: TGTGCCAGCTCCCAGGGGCCCGGTGAAGGAGGATGGGCTTTCTTT. Translation: CASSQGPGEGGWAFF.

The V and J genes are TRBV7-3 and TRBJ1-3; D gene ambiguous. V was cut by 5 bases and J by 0 bases, with 8 bases left in between. This CDR3 region has 14 residues. From germline, CDR1 is SGHTA and CDR2 FQGTGA. CDR3 in DNA: TGTGCCAGCAGCCGTAGCAACTCTGGAAACACCATATATTTT. As protein: CASSRSNSGNTIYF.

The rearrangement joins TRBV19 to TRBJ2-1; 16 bases line up with TRBD2. The V and J ends lost 8 bases and 10 bases, in that order; junction bases with no gene match: 5. This CDR3 comprises 14 residues. Germline-derived CDR1 and CDR2 are LNHDA and SQIVND (reference sequence). Here the CDR3 reads CASAPGLAGGEQFF. In nucleotides, the CDR3 is TGTGCCAGTGCGCCGGGACTAGCGGGGGGGGAGCAGTTCTTC.

This rearrangement joins TRBV28 to TRBJ1-2; weak D call: TRBD1 (5 bases). The V gene's germline CDR1 is MDHEN and CDR2 SYDVKM. V was trimmed by 1 base and J by 3 bases, leaving 15 bases between them. The CDR3 runs 16 residues. CDR3 protein: CASSLFASQQDYGYTF. The DNA for the CDR3 is TGTGCCAGCAGTTTATTCGCATCGCAACAGGACTATGGCTACACCTTC.

The genes are TRBV29-1 and TRBJ2-7; D not certain. CDR3 size: 15 residues. Per the germline V gene, CDR1 is SQVTM and CDR2 is ANQGSEA. The V and J ends lost 4 bases and 1 base respectively, with 17 bases between them. The CDR3 reads CSVGGHQSVSYEQYF. The CDR3 coding sequence is TGCAGCGTTGGAGGTCACCAATCGGTTTCCTACGAGCAGTACTTC.

The sample holds one count of this clone. This chain connects TRBV5-6 to TRBJ1-5; D is unresolved. V was shortened by 0 bases and J by 4 bases, with 5 bases between the two germline ends. The length of the CDR3 is 13 residues. The germline V gene has CDR1 SGHDT and CDR2 YYEEEE. CDR3 DNA: TGTGCCAGCAGCTTGGCGGAGAATCAGCCCCAGCATTTT. Its translation is CASSLAENQPQHF. Full variable domain (outside the CDR3, taken from reference TRBV5-6 and TRBJ1-5): DAGVTQSPTHLIKTRGQQVTLRCSPKSGHDTVSWYQQALGQGPQFIFQYYEEEERQRGNFPDRFSGHQFPNYSSELNVNALLLGDSALYLCASSLAENQPQHFGDGTRLSIL.

The chain has TRBV7-9 and TRBJ2-7, with unresolved D. The CDR3 spans 14 residues. Germline CDR1 SEHNR, CDR2 FQNEAQ (reference sequence). V was pared by 6 bases and J by 3 bases, with 15 bases between. Written as DNA, the CDR3 is TGTGCCAGCAGACAAAGTACCGCTGGCTACGAGCAGTACTTC. Translated: CASRQSTAGYEQYF.

The gene calls are TRBV30 and TRBJ2-1; the match to TRBD2 covers 7 bases. With 1 base clipped from V and 2 bases from J, the junction kept 2 bases outside the gene matches. The germline CDR1 and CDR2 sequences are GTSNPN and SVGIG (reference sequence). The CDR3 is made up of 14 amino acids. This CDR3 is CAWSGGGPYNEQFF. The CDR3, as DNA: TGTGCCTGGAGTGGCGGGGGACCCTACAATGAGCAGTTCTTC. The complete variable domain, with remaining parts taken from reference TRBV30 and TRBJ2-1, reads SQTIHQWPATLVQPVGSPLSLECTVEGTSNPNLYWYRQAAGRGLQLLFYSVGIGQISSEVPQNLSASRPQDRQFILSSKKLLLSDSGFYLCAWSGGGPYNEQFFGPGTRLTVL.